Listed here are 29 T cell receptor beta chains from one sample, sequenced in a study of human T cells and chemical hapten exposure. From the RACE reads, TCRdb called clonotypes with MiXCR, one entry per CDR3 protein. This table holds around 70,000 distinct CDR3 sequences, roughly 10% found once. Time point indicated: patch test 3, about 24 weeks after DPC sensitization. The treatment denotes: therapeutic diphenylcyclopropenone sensitization with weekly scalp DPC. Sequenced here: whole blood, sampled in connection with sensitization to the hapten diphenylcyclopropenone (DPC). The source of these receptors is a woman in her 50s with alopecia areata. Some clones in this sample may be carry-over from other donors' samples.

Points on this clonotype: Possible read error: a much larger clone is one base away. V usage is TRBV20-1 and J usage is TRBJ2-3; tentatively, D is TRBD1 (5 bases). This CDR3 is 14 amino acids long. V lost 2 bases, J lost 2 bases, and 11 bases lay in between. Germline CDR1 and CDR2: DFQATT and SNEGSKA (reference sequence). The CDR3 sequence is CSARRTDTTDTQYF. CDR3 nucleotide sequence: TGCAGTGCTAGACGCACGGACACCACAGATACGCAGTATTTT.

The rearrangement joins TRBV5-1 to TRBJ2-5; 7 nucleotides agree with TRBD2. Germline loops: CDR1 SGHRS, CDR2 YFSETQ. Losses at the gene ends were 5 bases for V and 2 bases for J; bases not matched to a gene: 6. The length of the CDR3 is 14 residues. The CDR3 loop reads CASRSGRGQETQYF. The DNA of the CDR3 is TGCGCCAGCAGGTCCGGGCGGGGGCAAGAGACCCAGTACTTC.

In this sample, this clonotype turned up many times. The chain couples TRBV19 to TRBJ2-2; 7 bases match TRBD2. Trimming at V came to 10 bases and at J to 4 bases, leaving 9 bases not matched to a gene. In germline, CDR1 is LNHDA, CDR2 SQIVND (reference sequence). This CDR3 has 14 residues. The CDR3 loop reads CATQTSIFTGELFF. The DNA of the CDR3 is TGTGCCACCCAGACTAGCATCTTCACCGGGGAGCTGTTTTTT.

This clonotype came up many times. This sequence joins TRBV6-6 and TRBJ2-6; 9 bases line up with TRBD1. This CDR3 region has 18 residues. Germline V gene data show CDR1 as MNHNY and CDR2 as SVGAGI (reference sequence). The trim removed 5 bases at V and 0 bases at J, leaving 8 bases unmatched. For the CDR3, the DNA is TGTGCCAGCAGTCCCTGGACAGGGGTGAGCTCTGGGGCCAACGTCCTGACTTTC. It yields the protein CASSPWTGVSSGANVLTF.

The chain recombines TRBV6-5 with TRBJ2-1; TRBD2 aligns across 8 bases. Germline V gene data show CDR1 as MNHEY and CDR2 as SVGAGI. The ends lost 6 bases at V and 2 bases at J; junction bases unmatched: 9. This CDR3 is built from 16 residues. The CDR3 DNA is TGTGCCAGCAGATCAATAGCGGGACCGACCTACAATGAGCAGTTCTTC. Its translation is CASRSIAGPTYNEQFF.

The chain recombines TRBV6-2 or TRBV6-3 with TRBJ1-5; 11 bases fit TRBD1. V trimming: 6 bases; J trimming: 0 bases; junction bases outside the gene matches: 10. Germline V lookup: CDR1 MNHEY, CDR2 SVGEGT. The CDR3 covers 18 residues. DNA for the CDR3: TGTGCCAGCAGAAAGGACAGGGGGCGATCATATAGCAATCAGCCCCAGCATTTT. Its translation: CASRKDRGRSYSNQPQHF.

This clonotype was picked up many times. V usage is TRBV12-3 or TRBV12-4 and J usage is TRBJ2-5, with D unresolved. V lost 6 bases, J lost 7 bases, and 18 bases lay in between. CDR3 length equals 14 residues. CDR3 sequence: CASRGDAAPGTQYF. The CDR3 DNA sequence: TGTGCCAGCAGAGGTGACGCGGCACCCGGGACCCAGTACTTC.

This clonotype came up many times. The gene calls are TRBV6-2 or TRBV6-3 and TRBJ2-7; D is unresolved. Per germline, CDR1 MNHEY and CDR2 SVGEGT. The CDR3 is 11 residues long. V was trimmed by 1 base and J by 5 bases, leaving 3 bases between them. The CDR3 is CASSYFDEQYF. CDR3 nucleotides: TGTGCCAGCAGTTACTTCGACGAGCAGTACTTC.

This clonotype has more than one count but fewer than ten. The chain combines TRBV5-4 with TRBJ2-1, with 7 bases matching TRBD2. With V trimmed by 4 bases and J by 1 base, 8 bases remained unmatched. This CDR3 contains 16 residues. CDR1 SGHNT and CDR2 YYREEE come from the germline V gene (reference sequence). The CDR3 DNA follows: TGTGCCAGCAGCCCAGCGGGGACGAAGTCCTACAATGAGCAGTTCTTC. It specifies CASSPAGTKSYNEQFF.

The J gene is TRBJ2-7, the V gene TRBV12-3 or TRBV12-4, with no clear D. Trimming removed 0 bases from V and 5 bases from J, with 5 bases in between. This CDR3 has 12 amino acids. CDR3 nucleotides: TGTGCCAGCAGTTTAGCCAGGCACGAGCAGTACTTC. It specifies CASSLARHEQYF.

This clonotype was seen ten or more times. The chain couples TRBV6-6 to TRBJ1-1; D remains ambiguous. V lost 8 bases to trimming and J lost 1 base, with 5 bases between them. This CDR3 has 11 residues. The germline CDR1 and CDR2 sequences are MNHNY and SVGAGI (reference sequence). The CDR3 loop is CASFGNTEAFF. The CDR3 bases are TGTGCCAGCTTTGGGAACACTGAAGCTTTCTTT.

In its sample, this clonotype was seen many times. The chain employs TRBV11-2 and TRBJ2-6, with a weak D call TRBD1 (6 bases). CDR1 is SGHAT, CDR2 FQNNGV, per germline. V was trimmed by 3 bases and J by 1 base, leaving 28 bases between them. CDR3 length: 22 amino acids. This CDR3 reads CASSFASRIRDTGSSGANVLTF. Written as DNA, the CDR3 is TGTGCCAGCAGCTTCGCAAGCCGGATCCGGGACACAGGGAGTTCTGGGGCCAACGTCCTGACTTTC. The entire variable domain, with the rest obtained from reference TRBV11-2 and TRBJ2-6, is as follows: EAGVAQSPRYKIIEKRQSVAFWCNPISGHATLYWYQQILGQGPKLLIQFQNNGVVDDSQLPKDRFSAERLKGVDSTLKIQPAKLEDSAVYLCASSFASRIRDTGSSGANVLTFGAGSRLTVL.

This clonotype was found a few times. This chain connects TRBV6-5 to TRBJ2-3, with 7 nucleotides matching TRBD1. Germline V CDR1 and CDR2: MNHEY, SVGAGI. Trimming at V came to 5 bases and at J to 6 bases, leaving 8 bases not matched to a gene. The CDR3 is 14 residues long. CDR3: CASSKGARGDTQYF. CDR3 coding DNA: TGTGCCAGCAGTAAGGGGGCCAGGGGGGATACGCAGTATTTT.

This clonotype occurred many times. The chain couples TRBV7-2 to TRBJ2-3; D call uncertain. This CDR3 has 13 residues. The V gene lost 5 bases and the J gene lost 2 bases, with 8 bases spanning the gap. CDR1 is SGHTA, CDR2 FQGNSA, per germline. CDR3 in DNA: TGTGCCAGCAGCCTCGCCAACACAGATACGCAGTATTTT. Translated: CASSLANTDTQYF.

This clonotype was picked up many times. The chain is built from TRBV6-5 and TRBJ1-4, with D maybe TRBD1 (5 bases). CDR3 length: 14 residues. The germline V and J ends were trimmed by 9 bases and 4 bases, with 15 bases remaining between them. Germline-derived CDR1 and CDR2 are MNHEY and SVGAGI. CDR3 amino acids: CASSSSRDNEKLFF. DNA of the CDR3: TGTGCCAGTTCGTCTAGCAGGGATAATGAAAAACTGTTTTTT.

In its sample, this clonotype was seen many times. The chain couples TRBV7-9 to TRBJ2-3; D is uncertain. With 2 bases removed from V and 3 bases from J, the gap between germline ends came to 15 bases. The CDR3 is made up of 16 amino acids. Germline V gene sequence: CDR1 SEHNR, CDR2 FQNEAQ (reference sequence). CDR3 sequence (DNA): TGTGCCAGCAGCTTATATTGGTCCGCACATACAGATACGCAGTATTTT. Encoded protein: CASSLYWSAHTDTQYF.

This clonotype was seen only a few times. CDR3 DNA sequence: TGTGCCAGCAGCCCCTCTGCAGGGGCGACCTACGAGCAGTACTTC. This codes for CASSPSAGATYEQYF. J is TRBJ2-7 and V is TRBV11-3; tentatively, D is TRBD1 (6 bases). The CDR3 is made up of 15 amino acids. Trimming removed 5 bases at V and 2 bases at J, with 16 bases between. Germline values: CDR1 SGHNT, CDR2 YENEEA.

This clonotype showed up just a few times. CDR3 region: CASSVGGAVSEAFF. For the CDR3, the DNA is TGTGCCAGCAGCGTAGGGGGCGCGGTGTCTGAAGCTTTCTTT. The chain carries TRBV9 and TRBJ1-1; D is perhaps TRBD1 (5 bases). V dropped 0 bases and J dropped 6 bases, with 12 bases sitting between them. Germline CDR1 SGDLS, CDR2 YYNGEE. The CDR3 consists of 14 residues.

The rearrangement joins TRBV6-5 to TRBJ2-3; D not resolved. The CDR3 is made up of 12 amino acids. With 4 bases removed from V and 4 bases from J, the gap between germline ends came to 6 bases. Germline V lookup: CDR1 MNHEY, CDR2 SVGAGI. The CDR3 nucleotides are TGTGCCAGCAGTTCCAACTCAGATACGCAGTATTTT. Its protein product is CASSSNSDTQYF.

This clonotype was counted at least ten times. This rearrangement joins TRBV6-2 or TRBV6-3 to TRBJ2-1; no clear D gene. Germline values: CDR1 MNHEY, CDR2 SVGEGT. The ends were cut back, 0 bases at V and 10 bases at J, with 7 bases in the middle. This CDR3 spans 12 amino acids. CDR3 sequence reads: CASSYSRREQFF. CDR3 sequence (DNA): TGTGCCAGCAGTTACTCGCGCCGCGAGCAGTTCTTC.

Of note for this clonotype: One end of the junction does not line up with germline, which may come from a read error. This sequence joins TRBV14 and TRBJ2-7, with TRBD2 identical over 15 bases. The CDR3 runs 19 residues. Germline V lookup: CDR1 SGHDN, CDR2 FVKESK. In DNA, the CDR3 is TGTGCCAGCAGCCAAGGTCGGACTAGCGGGAGGGCCAGCTCCCACGAGCAGTACTTC. Translation: CASSQGRTSGRASSHEQYF.

This chain links TRBV18 with TRBJ1-2; no reliable D call. Trimming pared 2 bases from V and 6 bases from J, leaving 22 bases between. There are 17 residues in the CDR3. Germline assignment: CDR1 KGHSH and CDR2 LQKENI. CDR3 sequence: CASSPGLALSAADGYTF. In DNA form, the CDR3 reads TGTGCCAGCTCACCAGGATTAGCCCTATCAGCCGCCGATGGCTACACCTTC.

This chain uses TRBV2 with TRBJ1-4, with a possible D match to TRBD1 (5 bases). This CDR3 has 15 amino acids. V was shortened by 6 bases and J by 0 bases, with 11 bases between the two germline ends. In germline, CDR1 is SNHLY, CDR2 FYNNEI. In DNA form, the CDR3 reads TGTGCCAGCAGGTTCGACAGCACAACTAATGAAAAACTGTTTTTT. It encodes CASRFDSTTNEKLFF.

Many counts were recorded for this clonotype. The chain is built from TRBV28 and TRBJ1-1; D is uncertain. Per germline, CDR1 MDHEN and CDR2 SYDVKM. CDR3 size: 14 residues. Deletions cut 1 base from V and 2 bases from J, with 8 bases between. CDR3 sequence: CASSLSQINTEAFF. Written as DNA, the CDR3 is TGTGCCAGCAGTTTATCACAGATAAACACTGAAGCTTTCTTT.

This clonotype was seen ten or more times. This chain connects TRBV7-6 to TRBJ2-5; 8 nucleotides agree with TRBD1. CDR1 is SGHVS, CDR2 FNYEAQ, per germline. The CDR3 loop spans 12 amino acids. V dropped 11 bases and J dropped 4; count of bases not matched to a gene: 6. The chain's CDR3 is CASRTGPETQYF. In DNA, the CDR3 is TGTGCCTCAAGGACAGGGCCAGAGACCCAGTACTTC.

This clonotype was counted at least ten times. The V gene is TRBV4-1, the J gene TRBJ2-1; 10 bases align to TRBD2. Germline V CDR1 and CDR2: MGHRA, YSYEKL. This CDR3 region has 16 residues. Trimming at V came to 1 base and at J to 6 bases, leaving 6 bases not matched to a gene. The CDR3 region has the DNA TGCGCCAGCAGCCAAGTGGCTAGCGGGGGAAGCAATGAGCAGTTCTTC. This translates into CASSQVASGGSNEQFF.

The chain links TRBV6-6 to TRBJ2-7, with unresolved D. V dropped 6 bases and J dropped 3 bases, with 12 bases sitting between them. This CDR3 region has 13 residues. The germline CDR1 and CDR2 sequences are MNHNY and SVGAGI (reference sequence). For the CDR3, the DNA is TGTGCCAGCAGCTCCCCTGAGCACTACGAGCAGTACTTC. Translating it yields CASSSPEHYEQYF.

This clonotype was observed a few times. The genes are TRBV6-1 and TRBJ2-7; the D gene is possibly TRBD2 (6 bases). V was shortened by 2 bases and J by 1 base, with 12 bases between the two germline ends. Germline loops: CDR1 MNHNS, CDR2 SASEGT. The CDR3 covers 15 residues. CDR3 amino acids: CASSESTSWSYEQYF. The CDR3 bases are TGTGCCAGCAGTGAAAGCACTAGCTGGTCCTACGAGCAGTACTTC.

In this sample, this clonotype turned up a few times. The genes are TRBV28 and TRBJ2-6; no clear D. V dropped 8 bases and J dropped 7 bases, with 24 bases sitting between them. CDR1 MDHEN and CDR2 SYDVKM come from the germline V gene. The CDR3 loop spans 17 amino acids. In nucleotides, the CDR3 is TGTGCCAGCTCGCGACCCCCGGTCTTGATGGCAGCCAACGTCCTGACTTTC. Translating it yields CASSRPPVLMAANVLTF.